What follows are 5 T cell receptor beta chains derived from one specimen sequenced in a study of OX40 agonist ivuxolimab in advanced cancers. Library preparation employed the immunoSEQ multiplex PCR assay. This immuneACCESS table, as held by TCRdb, lists in-frame sequences with V and J called but not all clones. Of the missing ones, under half trace to an unresolved V gene in checked studies; the others have no known cause. This sample holds about 47,000 clones; 84% were observed only once. The top ten clones comprise 20% to 25% of the sample. The source material was CD4+ or CD8+ T cells sorted from blood, sampled in a trial of the OX40 agonist ivuxolimab. These receptors all stem from an adult with an advanced solid tumor such as melanoma, head and neck, liver or kidney cancer.

V gene TRBV11-3 combines with J gene TRBJ2-3; the match to TRBD2 covers 9 bases. V shed 5 bases, J shed 5 bases, and the junction held 20 bases outside the gene matches. Germline loops: CDR1 SGHNT, CDR2 YENEEA. CDR3 length: 19 amino acids. This chain's CDR3 is CASSQNLAGGPFGGDTQYF. The CDR3 bases are TGTGCCAGCAGCCAAAATCTGGCGGGAGGGCCGTTTGGAGGAGATACGCAGTATTTT.

This chain links TRBV27 with TRBJ1-2; TRBD1 is a possible D gene (5 bases). The CDR3 has 14 amino acids. Trimming pared 5 bases from V and 4 bases from J, leaving 14 bases between. Germline V lookup: CDR1 MNHEY, CDR2 SMNVEV (reference sequence). CDR3 bases: TGTGCCAGCAGTGGGGGGAACAGCGCCTATGGCTACACCTTC. Its translation: CASSGGNSAYGYTF.

On this clone: The sample has other DNA sequences that encode this CDR3 too. V and J are TRBV27 and TRBJ2-1, with D uncertain. Trimming removed 0 bases at V and 2 bases at J, with 2 bases between. This CDR3 spans 13 amino acids. Germline CDR1 MNHEY, CDR2 SMNVEV (reference sequence). CDR3 DNA: TGTGCCAGCAGTTTATCGCCCTACAATGAGCAGTTCTTC. It specifies CASSLSPYNEQFF.

V usage is TRBV7-9 and J usage is TRBJ2-1; a possible D gene is TRBD1 (5 bases). This CDR3 has 15 amino acids. V was clipped by 5 bases and J by 4 bases, with 15 bases between them. Germline V gene lookup returns CDR1 SEHNR and CDR2 FQNEAQ (reference sequence). This chain's CDR3 is CASSKGLIAYNEQFF. For the CDR3, the DNA is TGTGCCAGCAGCAAGGGGCTAATCGCGTACAATGAGCAGTTCTTC.

V gene TRBV11-2 combines with J gene TRBJ2-5, with D possibly matching TRBD1 (6 bases). The V gene lost 0 bases and the J gene lost 1 base, with 9 bases spanning the gap. Germline loops: CDR1 SGHAT, CDR2 FQNNGV. This CDR3 is 15 amino acids long. CDR3 amino acids: CASSLDRTAQETQYF. The CDR3 DNA follows: TGTGCCAGCAGCTTAGATAGGACAGCCCAAGAGACCCAGTACTTC.